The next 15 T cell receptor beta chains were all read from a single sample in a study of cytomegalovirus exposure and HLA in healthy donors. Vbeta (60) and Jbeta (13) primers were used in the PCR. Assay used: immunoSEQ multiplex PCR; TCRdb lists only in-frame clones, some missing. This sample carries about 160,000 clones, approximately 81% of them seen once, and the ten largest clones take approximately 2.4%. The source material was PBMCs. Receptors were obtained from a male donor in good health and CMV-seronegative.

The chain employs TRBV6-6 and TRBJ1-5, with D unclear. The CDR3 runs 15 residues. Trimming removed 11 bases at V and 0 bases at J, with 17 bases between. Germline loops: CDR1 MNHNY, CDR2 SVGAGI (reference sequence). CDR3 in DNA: TGTGCCTCTCAACGAGAGGGAAATAGCAATCAGCCCCAGCATTTT. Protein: CASQREGNSNQPQHF.

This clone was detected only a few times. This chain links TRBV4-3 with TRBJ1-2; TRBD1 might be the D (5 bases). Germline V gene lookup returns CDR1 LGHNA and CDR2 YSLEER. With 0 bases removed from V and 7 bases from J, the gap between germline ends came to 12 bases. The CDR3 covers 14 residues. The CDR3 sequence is CASSQDPRTFGYTF. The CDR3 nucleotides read TGCGCCAGCAGCCAAGATCCCCGGACATTTGGCTACACCTTC.

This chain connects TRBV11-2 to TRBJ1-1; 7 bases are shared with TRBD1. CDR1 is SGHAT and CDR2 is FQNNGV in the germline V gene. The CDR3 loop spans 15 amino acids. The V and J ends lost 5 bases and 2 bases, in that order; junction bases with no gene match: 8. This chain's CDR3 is CASSGIRQGNTEAFF. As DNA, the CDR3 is TGTGCCAGCAGCGGAATAAGACAGGGTAACACTGAAGCTTTCTTT.

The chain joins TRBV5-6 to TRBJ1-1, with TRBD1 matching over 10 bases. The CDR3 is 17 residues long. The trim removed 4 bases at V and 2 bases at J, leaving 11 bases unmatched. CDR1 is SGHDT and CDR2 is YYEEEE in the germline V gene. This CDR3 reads CASSPGTGVLLNTEAFF. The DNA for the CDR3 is TGTGCCAGCAGCCCCGGGACAGGGGTCTTACTAAACACTGAAGCTTTCTTT.

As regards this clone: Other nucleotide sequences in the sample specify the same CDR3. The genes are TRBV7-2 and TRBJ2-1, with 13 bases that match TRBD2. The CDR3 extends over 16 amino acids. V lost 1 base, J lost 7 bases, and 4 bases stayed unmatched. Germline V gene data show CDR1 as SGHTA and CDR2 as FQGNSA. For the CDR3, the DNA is TGTGCCAGCAGCTTAGGACTAGCGGGAGGAATGAATGAGCAGTTCTTC. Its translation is CASSLGLAGGMNEQFF.

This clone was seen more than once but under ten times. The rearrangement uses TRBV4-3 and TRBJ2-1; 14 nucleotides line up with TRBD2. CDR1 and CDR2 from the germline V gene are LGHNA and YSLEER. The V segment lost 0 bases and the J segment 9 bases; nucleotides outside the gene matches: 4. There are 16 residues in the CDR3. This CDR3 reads CASSQEGTSGRGEQFF. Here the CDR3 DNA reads TGCGCCAGCAGCCAAGAGGGGACTAGCGGGAGAGGTGAGCAGTTCTTC.

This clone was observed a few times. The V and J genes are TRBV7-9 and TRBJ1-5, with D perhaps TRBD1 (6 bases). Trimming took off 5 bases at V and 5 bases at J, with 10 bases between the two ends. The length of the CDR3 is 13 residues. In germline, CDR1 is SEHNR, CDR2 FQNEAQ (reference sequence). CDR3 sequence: CASSTQGDQPQHF. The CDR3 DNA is TGTGCCAGCAGCACACAGGGAGATCAGCCCCAGCATTTT.

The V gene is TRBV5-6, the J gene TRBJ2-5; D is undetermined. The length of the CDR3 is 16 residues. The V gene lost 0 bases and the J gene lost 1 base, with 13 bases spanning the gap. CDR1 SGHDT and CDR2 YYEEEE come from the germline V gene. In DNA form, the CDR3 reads TGTGCCAGCAGCTTGGGGGCCGCAGGAATCCAAGAGACCCAGTACTTC. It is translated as CASSLGAAGIQETQYF.

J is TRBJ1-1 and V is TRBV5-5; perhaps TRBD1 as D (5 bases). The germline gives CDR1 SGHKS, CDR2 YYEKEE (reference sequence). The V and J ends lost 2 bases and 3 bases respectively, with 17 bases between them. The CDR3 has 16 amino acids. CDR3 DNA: TGTGCCAGCAGCTTAAGGTCGGGGGTCGGGGACACTGAAGCTTTCTTT. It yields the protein CASSLRSGVGDTEAFF.

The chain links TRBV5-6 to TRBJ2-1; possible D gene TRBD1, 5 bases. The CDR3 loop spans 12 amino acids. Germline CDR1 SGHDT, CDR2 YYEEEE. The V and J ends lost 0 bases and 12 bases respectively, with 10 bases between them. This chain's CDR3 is CASSLAQGTQFF. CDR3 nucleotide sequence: TGTGCCAGCAGCTTGGCTCAGGGAACGCAGTTCTTC.

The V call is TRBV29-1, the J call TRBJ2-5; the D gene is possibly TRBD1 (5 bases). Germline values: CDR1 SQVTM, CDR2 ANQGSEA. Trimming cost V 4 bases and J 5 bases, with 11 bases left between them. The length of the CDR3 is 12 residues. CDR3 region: CSVGVNRETQYF. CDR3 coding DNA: TGCAGCGTTGGGGTGAACAGGGAGACCCAGTACTTC.

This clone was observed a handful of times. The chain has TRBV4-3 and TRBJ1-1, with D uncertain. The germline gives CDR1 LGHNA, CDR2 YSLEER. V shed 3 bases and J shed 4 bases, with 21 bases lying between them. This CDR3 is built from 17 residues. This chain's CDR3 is CASSQPRGSGLSTEAFF. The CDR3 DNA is TGCGCCAGCAGCCAGCCCAGAGGTTCGGGATTGAGCACTGAAGCTTTCTTT.

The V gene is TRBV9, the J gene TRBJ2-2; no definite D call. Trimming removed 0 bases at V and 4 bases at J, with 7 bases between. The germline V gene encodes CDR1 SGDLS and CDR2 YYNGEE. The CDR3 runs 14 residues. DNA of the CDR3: TGTGCCAGCAGCGTAGGTGAGGTCACCGGGGAGCTGTTTTTT. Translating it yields CASSVGEVTGELFF.

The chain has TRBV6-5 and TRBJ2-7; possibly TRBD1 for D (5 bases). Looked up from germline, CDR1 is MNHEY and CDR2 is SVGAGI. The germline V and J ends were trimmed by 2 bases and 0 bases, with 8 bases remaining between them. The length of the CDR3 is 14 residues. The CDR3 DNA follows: TGTGCCAGCAGTTACGGGGCGACCTCCTACGAGCAGTACTTC. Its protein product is CASSYGATSYEQYF.

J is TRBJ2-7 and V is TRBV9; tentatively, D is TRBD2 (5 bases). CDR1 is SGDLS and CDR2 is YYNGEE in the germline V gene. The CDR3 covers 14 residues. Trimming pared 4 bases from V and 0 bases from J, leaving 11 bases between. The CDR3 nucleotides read TGTGCCAGCAGCTACGGACTGAGCTCCTACGAGCAGTACTTC. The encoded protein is CASSYGLSSYEQYF.